This TCR beta chain derives from a study of blood T cell repertoires in COVID-19 (dated by TCRdb to the early 2020s). About the investigation overall: Samples covering the acute and convalescent phases of COVID-19 were provided by collaborators in the United States, Italy and Spain. The material from the prospective study consisted of cDNA or gDNA derived from T cells, B-cell-depleted T cells, or PBMCs. Deeply sampled blood TCRbeta repertoires from subjects exposed to, actively infected with, or recovered from COVID-19 were included in the dataset. A freely available public database, intended as a resource for researchers studying the immune response to SARS-CoV-2, is where the repertoires were released. Samples came from the ongoing ImmuneRACE study (first 160 participants) plus 1,254 subjects from 6 global collaborators. A de-identified subject ID, COVID-19 status, age in years and sex were almost always included in the sample metadata. HLA class I and class II types, where available, came from metadata supplied by the sample provider rather than from assay-based typing. Points the paper makes about the study in general: How much clinical and demographic metadata was included differed by source and by participant, and the metadata was provided uncurated.

One collaborating source in Seattle enrolled patients during active infection and followed them longitudinally through the course of disease. Collaborating institutions collected whole blood in K2EDTA tubes following their own protocols. For TCRbeta analysis, collaborators shipped samples as frozen whole blood, isolated PBMCs, or DNA extracted from either of those sample types. Concerning this clone itself: Which antigen it targets is not known. Base qualities were left out, and no much larger clone turns up one base away.

TCRbeta CDR3 regions were amplified from genomic DNA using the immunoSEQ Assay, a bias-controlled multiplex PCR. Under the source paper's analysis protocol: The number of nucleated cells in each sample was estimated by amplification of reference gene primers within the assay. To quantify the absolute abundance of each unique TCRbeta CDR3 rearrangement, sequence reads were collapsed and filtered. For each sample, productive Simpson clonality was calculated by taking the square root of Simpson's diversity index across productive rearrangements. Entries here come from immuneACCESS through TCRdb and include only in-frame sequences with V and J called. Some clones fail to appear in such tables; in the studies checked, an unresolved V gene covers under half of the shortfall, and the cause of the remainder is unknown. The V and J calls and the clone size are those of that table, but D and trimming were determined from the DNA. In this sample the table shows 350,000 to 450,000 clones, 80% to 90% of which occur a single time. The ten largest clones add up to about 7% of the sample.

The source material was peripheral blood. The TCR sequence derives from a woman aged 55-69 years with COVID-19, enrolled during active disease.

The base sequence is TGTGCCAGTAGTATAATCCGGTATAGCAATCAGCCCCAGCATTTT. The resulting protein is CASSIIRYSNQPQHF. The sequence joins TRBV19 to TRBJ1-5; the D gene lacks a confident call. Sequences LNHDA (CDR1) and SQIVND (CDR2) are obtained from the germline V gene (reference sequence). The germline ends are 8 bases apart after V is trimmed by 2 bases and J by 0 bases. The cysteine opens and the phenylalanine closes a CDR3 of 15 amino acids. The kept DNA is CDR3 alone, 45 bases in frame from the first base.